This T cell receptor beta chain appears in the sequencing data of a study of blood T cell repertoires in COVID-19. Looking at the study overall: The study drew acute and convalescent COVID-19 samples from the United States, Italy and Spain. PBMCs, B-cell-depleted T cells, or T cells were the source of the cDNA or gDNA that made up the material.

Source study methods: Amplification of reference gene primers was used by the study to estimate nucleated cell counts. The assay was immunoSEQ multiplex PCR, and TCRdb's table has in-frame clones only and misses some. The V and J calls and clone size come from that table; D and trimming were worked out from the DNA. The sample consists of 60,000 to 85,000 clones, around 86% of them appearing once. The source of this sequence is a woman of 80 years or more with active or convalescent COVID-19. The specimen sequenced was peripheral blood.

CDR3 DNA sequence: TGTGCCAGCAGCGTAGTGAAGGCGGGGCTAACCGGGGAGCTGTTTTTT. Translation gives CASSVVKAGLTGELFF. The chain links TRBV9 to TRBJ2-2; TRBD2 might be the D (6 bases). Trimming removed 0 bases at V and 5 bases at J, with 14 bases between. Germline assignment: CDR1 SGDLS and CDR2 YYNGEE. The length of the CDR3 is 16 residues.